This T cell receptor beta chain was observed in a study of T-cell reconstitution after alpha-beta-depleted transplantation in children. CDR3 size: 15 residues. Trimming shortened V by 5 bases and J by 3 bases, and 16 bases separated the two germline ends. Germline loops: CDR1 SGHTA, CDR2 FQGNSA. TCRbeta library construction was performed incorporating unique molecular identifiers. TCRdb itself ran the PCR reads through MiXCR, one entry per CDR3 protein. The sample includes approximately 390,000 distinct CDR3 sequences, 11% of them seen just once. This clonotype was seen at least ten times. The sample was PBMCs from the stem cell graft donor, taken from the stem cell graft. The chain couples TRBV7-2 to TRBJ1-2; D may be TRBD1 (5 bases). The sequence was obtained from a human donor who donated a stem cell graft to a child with acute myeloid leukemia. CDR3 coding DNA: TGTGCCAGCAGCCAGTTGTACGGGGCGGACTATGGCTACACCTTC. It specifies CASSQLYGADYGYTF.